Given below is one TCR beta chain in context. The antigen remains unidentified. The data are from a study of cytomegalovirus exposure and HLA in healthy donors. PCR employed 60 Vbeta and 13 Jbeta primers. This table comes from immunoSEQ multiplex PCR, and its TCRdb copy is limited to in-frame clones, with some not included. Of over 120,000 clones listed, 65% to 85% are singletons. Study-level results: Later work found that TCR association rates differed between HLA loci; DRB1 had the most and HLA-C the fewest. According to an earlier analysis, most TCR beta V segments yielded productive rearrangements about 90% or about 30% of the time.

This receptor was taken from a male donor in good health and CMV-seronegative. Material: PBMCs.

The CDR3 sequence is CASSRDRGSNEKLFF. The CDR3 nucleotides read TGTGCCAGCAGCCGGGACAGGGGATCTAATGAAAAACTGTTTTTT. The chain links TRBV2 to TRBJ1-4; the match to TRBD1 covers 10 bases. Germline V gene sequence: CDR1 SNHLY, CDR2 FYNNEI. Losses at the gene ends were 6 bases for V and 3 bases for J; bases not matched to a gene: 4. The CDR3 runs to 15 residues.